This T cell receptor (beta chain) was sequenced during a study of blood T cells in healthy people across ages. Primers used in a second PCR of roughly 6 to 12 cycles were a sample-barcoded 5' primer and a J-beta primer mix. MiXCR, run by TCRdb on the 5' RACE reads, gives a single entry per CDR3 protein. The sample holds roughly 1,300,000 distinct CDR3 sequences, approximately 63% seen once. The study recruited healthy Caucasian donors from Russia who were aged about 6 to 90. Extracted total RNA amounted to at least 5.5 micrograms for each sample. The sequence was obtained from a man aged 18 to 30 in good health. The source material was blood.

The chain's CDR3 is CSASGLGPPDTQYF. The CDR3 DNA reads as TGCAGTGCTAGTGGCCTGGGGCCCCCAGATACGCAGTATTTT. The chain recombines TRBV20-1 with TRBJ2-3; D is possibly TRBD1 (5 bases). The CDR3 length is 14 residues. V was cut by 3 bases and J by 4 bases, with 14 bases left in between. Germline values: CDR1 DFQATT, CDR2 SNEGSKA (reference sequence).